The TCR beta chain described here comes from a study of T cell repertoires in cytomegalovirus infection (dated by TCRdb to about 2019). For the wider study: Donor HLA type was relevant to the analysis, because carriage of CMV infection together with the matching HLA type was indicated by public TCR beta signatures.

A distance of 11 bases separates the germline ends of V and J, which lose 3 bases and 8 bases respectively. The CDR3 sequence holds 14 residues, the cysteine and phenylalanine included. The read is trimmed to its CDR3 DNA, 42 bases read in frame from base 1. The CDR1 and CDR2 encoded by the germline V gene are SGHTA and FQGNSA. This clonotype turned up a few times. Its antigen is currently not known. No much larger clonotype is one base removed from it; base qualities were not supplied. Study-level results and caveats: The ex vivo response was dominated by HLA-C-restricted CMV-specific TCR beta clonotypes, and the single most frequent clonotype in two of eight donors was supplied by these HLA-C-restricted clonotypes. In both this cohort and an independent cohort of 352 donors, the cumulative frequency of public TCR beta family members distinguished carriers of CMV infection plus the relevant HLA type.

This sample was sequenced with an Illumina HiSeq 1500. Starting from the raw public reads, TCRdb applied fastp trimming at Q25, assembled clones with MiXCR and retained in-frame beta chains. CDR3 protein sequences are deduplicated, and each keeps its most common genes and DNA. In this sample the table shows 310,000 or so distinct CDR3 sequences, about 25% of which occur a single time. The top ten constitute over 11% of the sample. The V and J genes are TRBV7-2 and TRBJ1-6, with the D gene too uncertain to name. Sequenced sample: PBMCs. The TCR comes from a human donor in good health (CMV status not recorded). Some clones in this sample may be carry-over from other donors' samples. The nucleotides are TGTGCCAGCAGCTTGGACGCGATGGATTCACCCCTCCACTTT. The encoded protein is CASSLDAMDSPLHF. With the portions outside the CDR3 filled from the reference TRBV7-2 and TRBJ1-6 genes, the complete variable region becomes GAGVSQSPSNKVTEKGKDVELRCDPISGHTALYWYRQSLGQGLEFLIYFQGNSAPDKSGLPSDRFSAERTGGSVSTLTIQRTQQEDSAVYLCASSLDAMDSPLHFGNGTRLTVT.